The next 23 T cell receptor beta chains were all read from a single sample in a study of T cell changes during pregnancy in multiple sclerosis. Generated by immunoSEQ multiplex PCR, the TCRdb table keeps only in-frame clones and is missing some. The top ten hold more than 1.4% of the sample, which has about 80,000 clones, 92% seen once. The sequencing used peripheral blood, collected before pregnancy. The receptors stem from a female donor with multiple sclerosis, enrolled in a pregnancy study.

The V gene is TRBV27, the J gene TRBJ1-4, with D possibly TRBD1 on 6 matching bases. CDR1 is MNHEY and CDR2 is SMNVEV in the germline V gene (reference sequence). Trimming took off 4 bases at V and 5 bases at J, with 11 bases between the two ends. The CDR3 sequence is 14 residues long. The CDR3 is CASSSGAANEKLFF. The CDR3 bases are TGTGCCAGCAGTTCAGGGGCCGCGAATGAAAAACTGTTTTTT.

V is TRBV7-8 and J is TRBJ2-7, with 7 bases fitting TRBD2. The CDR3 length is 15 residues. The J segment lost 4 bases and the V segment lost 0 bases, leaving 6 bases of the junction unmatched. CDR1 SGHVS and CDR2 FQNEAQ come from the germline V gene. CDR3 sequence: CASSLAPGGGYEQYF. The CDR3, as DNA: TGTGCCAGCAGCTTAGCGCCCGGGGGAGGGTACGAGCAGTACTTC.

The chain has TRBV7-9 and TRBJ2-3; the D gene is possibly TRBD2 (5 bases). The length of the CDR3 is 14 residues. Germline loops: CDR1 SEHNR, CDR2 FQNEAQ (reference sequence). V was cut by 2 bases and J by 3 bases, with 9 bases left in between. For the CDR3, the DNA is TGTGCCAGCAGCTTATCTGGACTGACAGATACGCAGTATTTT. Protein product: CASSLSGLTDTQYF.

V gene TRBV6-5 combines with J gene TRBJ2-7; D possibly corresponds to TRBD2 (6 bases). V shed 4 bases and J shed 5 bases, with 21 bases lying between them. Germline V gene sequence: CDR1 MNHEY, CDR2 SVGAGI. The CDR3 contains 16 residues. CDR3 sequence reads: CASSLNLAPIYNEQYF. CDR3 nucleotide sequence: TGTGCCAGCAGTTTAAACCTAGCGCCGATATACAACGAGCAGTACTTC.

The chain is built from TRBV9 and TRBJ1-2; 11 nucleotides align to TRBD1. This CDR3 has 18 amino acids. CDR1 is SGDLS and CDR2 is YYNGEE in the germline V gene. V lost 3 bases and J lost 0; bases outside the gene matches: 10. DNA for the CDR3: TGTGCCAGCAGCGGTTGGGACAGGGGGAAATTATCTAACTATGGCTACACCTTC. Its protein product is CASSGWDRGKLSNYGYTF.

The chain employs TRBV5-4 and TRBJ1-6; tentative D call: TRBD1 (6 bases). Germline-derived CDR1 and CDR2 are SGHNT and YYREEE (reference sequence). The CDR3 contains 16 residues. Trimming stripped 7 bases from V and 4 bases from J, with 18 bases between. CDR3 residues: CASGSGGALYNSPLHF. CDR3 nucleotides: TGTGCCAGCGGAAGTGGGGGGGCGCTATATAATTCACCCCTCCACTTT.

This chain connects TRBV28 to TRBJ1-5, with a tentative D call TRBD1 (5 bases). The CDR3 contains 15 residues. Germline loops: CDR1 MDHEN, CDR2 SYDVKM. Trimming removed 2 bases from V and 6 bases from J, with 14 bases in between. This chain's CDR3 is CASSLGPAGGQPQHF. CDR3 coding DNA: TGTGCCAGCAGTTTAGGGCCAGCCGGGGGTCAGCCCCAGCATTTT.

The chain combines TRBV9 with TRBJ2-5, with 10 bases that match TRBD2. This CDR3 has 15 amino acids. The germline V gene encodes CDR1 SGDLS and CDR2 YYNGEE. The junction had 3 bases not matched to a gene; V was cut back by 3 bases and J by 1 base. The CDR3 is CASSAAGGLQETQYF. The DNA of the CDR3 is TGTGCCAGCAGCGCAGCGGGGGGGCTCCAAGAGACCCAGTACTTC. The complete variable domain, with remaining parts taken from reference TRBV9 and TRBJ2-5, reads DSGVTQTPKHLITATGQRVTLRCSPRSGDLSVYWYQQSLDQGLQFLIQYYNGEERAKGNILERFSAQQFPDLHSELNLSSLELGDSALYFCASSAAGGLQETQYFGPGTRLLVL.

V and J are TRBV6-1 and TRBJ1-2; D not resolved. Trimming left V 3 bases short and J 6 bases short, with 17 bases between. This CDR3 spans 15 amino acids. CDR1 is MNHNS, CDR2 SASEGT, per germline. The CDR3 is CASSDALGPGNGYTF. The CDR3 coding sequence is TGTGCCAGCAGTGATGCCCTAGGCCCGGGTAATGGCTACACCTTC.

The chain joins TRBV19 to TRBJ1-5; TRBD1 might be the D (6 bases). The germline V and J ends were trimmed by 3 bases and 5 bases, with 8 bases remaining between them. The CDR3 contains 13 residues. Germline-derived CDR1 and CDR2 are LNHDA and SQIVND (reference sequence). The CDR3 coding sequence is TGTGCCAGTAGTATGACAGGCGATCAGCCCCAGCATTTT. Its translation: CASSMTGDQPQHF.

V usage is TRBV5-5 and J usage is TRBJ2-1; 8 nucleotides match TRBD1. Per germline, CDR1 SGHKS and CDR2 YYEKEE (reference sequence). V shed 4 bases and J 1 base; nucleotides not matched to a gene: 4. The CDR3 sequence is 15 residues long. CDR3 amino acids: CASSPGGRSYNEQFF. CDR3 bases: TGTGCCAGCAGCCCAGGGGGCCGGTCCTACAATGAGCAGTTCTTC.

The chain combines TRBV25-1 with TRBJ2-2, with a weak D call TRBD1 (6 bases). Germline V lookup: CDR1 MGHDK, CDR2 SYGVNS. The CDR3 extends over 16 amino acids. V dropped 8 bases and J dropped 0 bases, with 16 bases sitting between them. The CDR3 region is CASLATGYTNTGELFF. CDR3 sequence (DNA): TGTGCCAGCCTCGCAACAGGGTACACGAACACCGGGGAGCTGTTTTTT. Full variable domain (outside the CDR3, taken from reference TRBV25-1 and TRBJ2-2): EADIYQTPRYLVIGTGKKITLECSQTMGHDKMYWYQQDPGMELHLIHYSYGVNSTEKGDLSSESTVSRIRTEHFPLTLESARPSHTSQYLCASLATGYTNTGELFFGEGSRLTVL.

The V call is TRBV6-6, the J call TRBJ1-5; D gene unclear. Germline CDR1 and CDR2: MNHNY and SVGAGI (reference sequence). CDR3 size: 13 residues. V dropped 7 bases and J dropped 3 bases, with 10 bases sitting between them. The CDR3 DNA reads as TGTGCCAGCATCATGGACTACAATCAGCCCCAGCATTTT. Translating it yields CASIMDYNQPQHF.

CDR3 coding DNA: TGTGCCATCAGTCCACCCGGGACAGTCTATGGCTACACCTTC. This gives the protein CAISPPGTVYGYTF. This chain uses TRBV10-3 with TRBJ1-2; 7 nucleotides line up with TRBD1. V was clipped by 5 bases and J by 4 bases; unmatched bases: 7. The CDR3 covers 14 residues. Per the germline V gene, CDR1 is ENHRY and CDR2 is SYGVKD.

The rearrangement joins TRBV23-1 to TRBJ2-3, with TRBD1 identical over 8 bases. TRBV23-1 is reported as an ORF; its role is uncertain. The CDR3 has 15 amino acids. Trimming cost V 0 bases and J 4 bases; bases outside gene matches: 3. DNA for the CDR3: TGCGCCAGCAGTCAATCGATGGACAGGGCAGATACGCAGTATTTT. Translation gives CASSQSMDRADTQYF.

V and J are TRBV5-1 and TRBJ1-5; D is ambiguous. The germline V gene encodes CDR1 SGHRS and CDR2 YFSETQ. V was pared by 2 bases and J by 2 bases, with 5 bases between. The CDR3 length is 13 residues. This CDR3 reads CASSLRGNQPQHF. The CDR3 DNA reads as TGCGCCAGCAGCTTACGAGGCAATCAGCCCCAGCATTTT.

Written as DNA, the CDR3 is TGTGCCAGCAGCTTGGTCTGGGGGCGAAATGAGCAGTTCTTC. Protein product: CASSLVWGRNEQFF. The rearrangement joins TRBV5-4 to TRBJ2-1; perhaps TRBD1 as D (6 bases). The CDR3 is made up of 14 amino acids. Germline V gene lookup returns CDR1 SGHNT and CDR2 YYREEE (reference sequence). V lost 0 bases and J lost 7, with 11 bases in between.

V usage is TRBV18 and J usage is TRBJ1-6; possibly TRBD1 for D (5 bases). The CDR3 extends over 16 amino acids. Germline CDR1 and CDR2: KGHSH and LQKENI. Trimming shortened V by 0 bases and J by 7 bases, and 13 bases separated the two germline ends. CDR3 DNA: TGTGCCAGCTCACCACCGCCAGGGATGGGGAATTCACCCCTCCACTTT. It encodes CASSPPPGMGNSPLHF.

This chain connects TRBV30 to TRBJ1-2, with D perhaps TRBD1 (6 bases). Trimming took off 0 bases at V and 4 bases at J, with 15 bases between the two ends. CDR1 is GTSNPN and CDR2 is SVGIG in the germline V gene (reference sequence). CDR3 length equals 15 residues. CDR3 in DNA: TGTGCCTGGAGTGTACGAACTGCCAGGGGCTATGGCTACACCTTC. Its translation is CAWSVRTARGYGYTF.

V and J are TRBV10-3 and TRBJ1-1; D is possibly TRBD1 (5 bases). The CDR3 has 15 amino acids. V was trimmed by 8 bases and J by 1 base, leaving 17 bases between them. Germline assignment: CDR1 ENHRY and CDR2 SYGVKD. For the CDR3, the DNA is TGTGCCATCGTGGGGGAGGCGGGGGAGAACACTGAAGCTTTCTTT. This encodes CAIVGEAGENTEAFF.

The rearrangement uses TRBV9 and TRBJ2-1; tentative D call: TRBD2 (6 bases). This CDR3 has 14 residues. Looked up from germline, CDR1 is SGDLS and CDR2 is YYNGEE. V lost 4 bases and J lost 5, with 13 bases in between. The CDR3 coding sequence is TGTGCCAGCAGCAACCGGGACTGGAACAATGAGCAGTTCTTC. Encoded protein: CASSNRDWNNEQFF.

This chain joins TRBV5-6 and TRBJ1-5, with TRBD1 identical over 8 bases. Germline CDR1 is SGHDT and CDR2 is YYEEEE. This CDR3 is 17 amino acids long. J gave up 6 bases and V 1 base, and 12 bases lay outside the gene matches. CDR3 region: CASSLLSGTGGGQPQHF. The CDR3, as DNA: TGTGCCAGCAGCTTGCTATCCGGTACAGGGGGTGGTCAGCCCCAGCATTTT.

The chain joins TRBV7-9 to TRBJ1-2, with 7 bases identical to TRBD1. Trimming took 4 bases from V and 4 from J; bases not matched to a gene: 6. The germline gives CDR1 SEHNR, CDR2 FQNEAQ (reference sequence). This CDR3 has 14 amino acids. DNA of the CDR3: TGTGCCAGCAGCTGGCTCCGGGACAGCTATGGCTACACCTTC. Translating it yields CASSWLRDSYGYTF.